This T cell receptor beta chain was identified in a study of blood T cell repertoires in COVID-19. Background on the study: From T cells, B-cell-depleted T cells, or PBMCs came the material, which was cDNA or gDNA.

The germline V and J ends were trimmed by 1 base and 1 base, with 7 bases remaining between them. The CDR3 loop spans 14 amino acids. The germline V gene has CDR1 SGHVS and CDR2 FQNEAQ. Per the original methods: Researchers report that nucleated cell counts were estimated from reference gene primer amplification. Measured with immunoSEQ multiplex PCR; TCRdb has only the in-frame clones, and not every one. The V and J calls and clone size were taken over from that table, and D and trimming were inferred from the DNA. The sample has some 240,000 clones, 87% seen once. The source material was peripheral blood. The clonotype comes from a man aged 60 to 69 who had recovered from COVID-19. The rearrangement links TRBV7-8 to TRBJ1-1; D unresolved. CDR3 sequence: CASSLVTANTEAFF. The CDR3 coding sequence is TGTGCCAGCAGCTTAGTAACAGCGAACACTGAAGCTTTCTTT.